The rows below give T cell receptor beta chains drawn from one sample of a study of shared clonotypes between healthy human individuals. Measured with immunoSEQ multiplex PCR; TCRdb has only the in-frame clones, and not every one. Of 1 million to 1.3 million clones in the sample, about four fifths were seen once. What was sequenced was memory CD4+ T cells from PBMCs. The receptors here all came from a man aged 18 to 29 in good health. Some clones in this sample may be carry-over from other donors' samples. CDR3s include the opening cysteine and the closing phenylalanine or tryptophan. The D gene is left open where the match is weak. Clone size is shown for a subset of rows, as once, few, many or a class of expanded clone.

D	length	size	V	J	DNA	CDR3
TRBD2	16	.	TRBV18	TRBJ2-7	TGTGCCAGCTCACCTAGTATAGCGGGTAAGACCTACGAGCAGTACTTC	CASSPSIAGKTYEQYF
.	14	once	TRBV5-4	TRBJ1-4	TGTGCCAGCAGCAGGGGCGCTCAGAATGAAAAACTGTTTTTT	CASSRGAQNEKLFF
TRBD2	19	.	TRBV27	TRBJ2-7	TGTGCCAGCAGTCCTGCGGGACTAGCGGGAGTAGGGAGTCCCTACGAGCAGTACTTC	CASSPAGLAGVGSPYEQYF
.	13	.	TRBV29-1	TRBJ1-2	TGCAGCGTTGAAAACCTGGGGTCCTATGGCTACACCTTC	CSVENLGSYGYTF
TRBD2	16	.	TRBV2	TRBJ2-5	TGTGCCAGCAGTGAGAGGAGCGGGAGAGCGCAAGAGACCCAGTACTTC	CASSERSGRAQETQYF
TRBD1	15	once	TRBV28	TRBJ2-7	TGTGCCAGCAGTCTAACAGGGGGATTCTCCTACGAGCAGTACTTC	CASSLTGGFSYEQYF
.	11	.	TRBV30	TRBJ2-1	TGTGCCTGGAGTGCTGGGTCCACCCCTTTCTTC	CAWSAGSTPFF
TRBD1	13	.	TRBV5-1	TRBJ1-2	TGCGCCAGCAGCTCCCAGGGGGCGGTTGGCTACACCTTC	CASSSQGAVGYTF
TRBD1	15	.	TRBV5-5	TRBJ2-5	TGTGCCAGCAGCTCCGGGGACAGCCAGAGAGAGACCCAGTACTTC	CASSSGDSQRETQYF
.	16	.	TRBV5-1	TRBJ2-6	TGCGCCAGCAGCACTGCACCAACCTCTGGGGCCAACGTCCTGACTTTC	CASSTAPTSGANVLTF
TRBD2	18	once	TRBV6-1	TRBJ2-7	TGTGCCAGCAGTGTCCAACCAAGTCATGGGACTAGTGCGTACGAGCAGTACTTC	CASSVQPSHGTSAYEQYF
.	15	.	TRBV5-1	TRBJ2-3	TGCGCCAGCAGCTTGGCCCCCCAGGGGACAGATACGCAGTATTTT	CASSLAPQGTDTQYF
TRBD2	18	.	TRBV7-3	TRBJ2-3	TGTGCCAGCAGCTTATTTGGACTAGCGGGAGTTGGTACAGATACGCAGTATTTT	CASSLFGLAGVGTDTQYF
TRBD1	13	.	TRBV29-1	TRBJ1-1	TGCAGCGTCCGGGGACAGTTGAACACTGAAGCTTTCTTT	CSVRGQLNTEAFF
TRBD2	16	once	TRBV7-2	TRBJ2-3	TGTGCCAGCAGCTTAGGACTAGCGGGTATCACAGATACGCAGTATTTT	CASSLGLAGITDTQYF
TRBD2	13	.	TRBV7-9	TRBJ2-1	TGTGCCAGCAGCCCAACTAGCGGGAGGGCCGTCTTCTTC	CASSPTSGRAVFF
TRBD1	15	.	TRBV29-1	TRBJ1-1	TGCAGCGTTGACGAGGGGGCCAGGGGGTACACTGAAGCTTTCTTT	CSVDEGARGYTEAFF
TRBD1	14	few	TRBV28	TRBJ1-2	TGTGCCAGCAGTGTCGACAGGGGGCTCTATGGCTACACCTTC	CASSVDRGLYGYTF
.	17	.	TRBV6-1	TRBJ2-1	TGTGCCAGCAGTGAAGCGTACGGCGGGGACTCCTACAATGAGCAGTTCTTC	CASSEAYGGDSYNEQFF
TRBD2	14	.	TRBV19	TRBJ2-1	TGTGCCAGTAGTATAATGACCGGGACTAGCGAACAGTTCTTC	CASSIMTGTSEQFF
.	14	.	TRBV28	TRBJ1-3	TGTGCCAGCAGTTTTCAGGGCTCTGGAAACACCATATATTTT	CASSFQGSGNTIYF
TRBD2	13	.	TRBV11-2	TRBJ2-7	TGTGCCAGCAGCATTGGGAGGGGCTACGAGCAGTACTTC	CASSIGRGYEQYF
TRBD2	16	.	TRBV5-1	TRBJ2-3	TGCGCCAGCAGCCGCACGACTAGCGGGGATCCAGATACGCAGTATTTT	CASSRTTSGDPDTQYF
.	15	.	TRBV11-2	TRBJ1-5	TGTGCCAGCAGCTTAGTAGGGGGGAGCAATCAGCCCCAGCATTTT	CASSLVGGSNQPQHF
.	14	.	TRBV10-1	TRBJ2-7	TGCGCCAGCAGTGTGCGGGACAGCCCCTACGAGCAGTACTTC	CASSVRDSPYEQYF
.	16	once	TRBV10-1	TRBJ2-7	TGCGCCAGCAGTGATGGGTACGGGGGAAAAGGGAGCGAGCAGTACTTC	CASSDGYGGKGSEQYF
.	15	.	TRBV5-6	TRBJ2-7	TGTGCCAGCAGCCTCCGGGACCCTTCGAGGTACGAGCAGTACTTC	CASSLRDPSRYEQYF
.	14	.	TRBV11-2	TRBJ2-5	TGTGCCAGCAGCTTCGGGGGTCCCGTAGAGACCCAGTACTTC	CASSFGGPVETQYF
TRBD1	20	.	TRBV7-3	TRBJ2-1	TGTGCCAGCAGCGCCAGGGGCCAAACAGGGGGCCACAGCTCCTACAATGAGCAGTTCTTC	CASSARGQTGGHSSYNEQFF
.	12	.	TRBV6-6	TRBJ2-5	TGTGCCAGCACCGAGTACCAAGAGACCCAGTACTTC	CASTEYQETQYF
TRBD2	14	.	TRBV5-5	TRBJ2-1	TGTGCCAGCAGCTCGGGGGGACGGTACAATGAGCAGTTCTTC	CASSSGGRYNEQFF
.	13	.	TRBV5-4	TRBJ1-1	TGTGCCAGCAGCCGCGGGGCCGAGACTGAAGCTTTCTTT	CASSRGAETEAFF
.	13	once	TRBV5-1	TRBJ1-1	TGCGCCAGCAGCTTGACAGGCTGGGCTGAAGCTTTCTTT	CASSLTGWAEAFF
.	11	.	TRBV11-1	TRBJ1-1	TGTGCCAGCAGCTTAACACGGGCAGCTTTCTTT	CASSLTRAAFF
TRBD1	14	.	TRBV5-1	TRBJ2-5	TGCGCCAGCAGCTTGTCAGGGGGACAAGAGACCCAGTACTTC	CASSLSGGQETQYF
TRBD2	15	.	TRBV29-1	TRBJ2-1	TGCAGCGTCGAAACCGGCGGGAGGGCCTATAATGAGCAGTTCTTC	CSVETGGRAYNEQFF
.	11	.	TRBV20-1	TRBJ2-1	TGCAGTGCTACCGGAAACAATGAGCAGTTCTTC	CSATGNNEQFF
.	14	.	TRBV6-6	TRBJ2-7	TGTGCCAGCAGTTCCGACAGGTATTCCTACGAGCAGTACTTC	CASSSDRYSYEQYF
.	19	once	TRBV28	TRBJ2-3	TGTGCCAGCAGTTTGAGACAGGGGGCGCGGGAGGGGTGGACAGATACGCAGTATTTT	CASSLRQGAREGWTDTQYF
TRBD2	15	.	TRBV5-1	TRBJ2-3	TGCGCCAGCAGCTTTGGTCTAGCGGCCACAGATACGCAGTATTTT	CASSFGLAATDTQYF
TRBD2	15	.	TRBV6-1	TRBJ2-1	TGTGCCAGCAGTGTGACGGGACTAGCGGGGGATGAGCAGTTCTTC	CASSVTGLAGDEQFF
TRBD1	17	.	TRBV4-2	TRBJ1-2	TGTGCCAGCAGCCGAAAGCTAGGCCAGGGGGCAGGTTATGGCTACACCTTC	CASSRKLGQGAGYGYTF
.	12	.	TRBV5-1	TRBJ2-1	TGCGCCAGCAGGAGCCAATACAATGAGCAGTTCTTC	CASRSQYNEQFF
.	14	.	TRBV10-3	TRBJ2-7	TGTGCCATCAACTCCGGCTTACAGATACACGAGCAGTACTTC	CAINSGLQIHEQYF
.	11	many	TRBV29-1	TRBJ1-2	TGCAGCGTCGGAGGGCCCTATGGCTACACCTTC	CSVGGPYGYTF
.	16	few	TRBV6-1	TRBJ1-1	TGTGCCAGCAGTGGTAGTCGTCAGAAAATGAACACTGAAGCTTTCTTT	CASSGSRQKMNTEAFF
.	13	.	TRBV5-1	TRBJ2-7	TGCGCCAGCAGCTTCGACGGAGACTTTGGAGGGTACTTC	CASSFDGDFGGYF
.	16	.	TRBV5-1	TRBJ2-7	TGCGCCAGCAGCTTGGTGGTAAGGGGCGGATTGGGGGAGCAGTACTTC	CASSLVVRGGLGEQYF
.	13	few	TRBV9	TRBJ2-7	TGTGCCAGCAGCGTAGCGGCAAACTACGAGCAGTACTTC	CASSVAANYEQYF
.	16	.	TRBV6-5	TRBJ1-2	TGTGCCAGCAGTTACTCGATCCCAGGCCTTAACTATGGCTACACCTTC	CASSYSIPGLNYGYTF
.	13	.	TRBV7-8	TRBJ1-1	TGTGCCAGCAGCTTAGGCCATTTGGGTGAAGCTTTCTTT	CASSLGHLGEAFF
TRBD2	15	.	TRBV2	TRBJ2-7	TGTGCCAGCAGTGGCCCGGGACTACTCTTCTACGAGCAGTACTTC	CASSGPGLLFYEQYF
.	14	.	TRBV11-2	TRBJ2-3	TGTGCCAGCAGCTTATCATCGCGAACAGATACGCAGTATTTT	CASSLSSRTDTQYF
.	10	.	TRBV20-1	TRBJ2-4	TGCAGTGCTAGAACTAACATTCAGTACTTC	CSARTNIQYF
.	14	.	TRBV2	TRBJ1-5	TGTGCCAGCGACTTAACCGGGGGCAATCAGCCCCAGCATTTT	CASDLTGGNQPQHF
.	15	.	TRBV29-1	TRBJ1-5	TGCAGCGTTGCCTACGTTGACGGCCAACGAGGGCCCCAGCATTTT	CSVAYVDGQRGPQHF
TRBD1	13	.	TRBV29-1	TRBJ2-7	TGCAGCGTAAAGGGACAGTACAACTACGAGCAGTACTTC	CSVKGQYNYEQYF
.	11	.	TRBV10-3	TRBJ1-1	TGTGCCATCAGTGGACAGAGTGAAGCTTTCTTT	CAISGQSEAFF
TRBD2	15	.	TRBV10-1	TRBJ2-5	TGCGCCAGCAGTGAACACGGGACTACAAAAGAGACCCAGTACTTC	CASSEHGTTKETQYF